In this sample, the clone carrying this T cell receptor (beta chain) turned up many times. Regions amplified from RNA transcripts were the TCR beta CDR3 regions. The TCR CDR3 was amplified in a first-round RT-PCR using the HTBI primer set. TCRdb called the multiplex PCR reads again in MiXCR, with one record for every CDR3 protein. The data contain a few hundred thousand distinct CDR3 sequences, less than 20% of them singletons. The CDR3 runs to 15 residues. Trimming removed 2 bases from V and 9 bases from J, with 17 bases in between. Germline V gene lookup returns CDR1 SNHLY and CDR2 FYNNEI. This sample is part of a study of T cells in Graves' hyperthyroidism and ophthalmopathy.

The sequenced sample consisted of blood. The chain carries TRBV2 and TRBJ2-1; D remains unclear. The origin of this receptor is a woman between 18 and 30 years old with Graves' hyperthyroidism that later progressed to Graves' ophthalmopathy. This CDR3 is CASSERPWPRGEQFF. In DNA, the CDR3 is TGTGCCAGCAGTGAACGTCCTTGGCCGCGTGGTGAGCAGTTCTTC.